One and the same sample provided the 8 T cell receptor beta chains below, sequenced in a study of beta chain features in type 1 diabetes (dated by TCRdb to the late 2010s). Summary of the overall study and its limitations: Type 1 diabetes patients showed a moderate but significant shortening of TCRB CDR3 length in all four CD4+ subsets.

Libraries were prepared through the immunoSEQ multiplex PCR assay. The entire amount of isolated RNA was reverse transcribed using the High Capacity cDNA Reverse Transcription Kit, so the sequenced TCRB transcripts were expressed ones. TCRdb limited this immuneACCESS table to in-frame rearrangements with V and J called. A share of clones is missing; checked studies link under half to unresolved V genes, and the rest is unexplained. The sample table records about 150,000 clones; about 7.8% of these occur just once. 0.94% of the sample is held by the ten biggest clonotypes. Their antigens remain unidentified. The sample was central memory CD4+ T cells from blood. All receptors derive from a woman between 35 and 50 years old with type 1 diabetes.

This clone has only a few counts. The genes are TRBV5-4 and TRBJ1-5; 7 nucleotides align to TRBD1. J was trimmed by 7 bases and V by 0 bases; bases with no gene match: 4. The CDR3 has 14 residues. Germline lookup yields CDR1 SGHNT and CDR2 YYREEE (reference sequence). The DNA of the CDR3 is TGTGCCAGCAGCTTGGAGGGGGCTGGACAGCCCCAGCATTTT. Its translation is CASSLEGAGQPQHF.

The chain uses TRBV27 and TRBJ1-1; D is unclear. Trimming left V 8 bases short and J 1 base short, with 14 bases between. The CDR3 sequence is 14 residues long. Germline V gene sequence: CDR1 MNHEY, CDR2 SMNVEV (reference sequence). The CDR3 loop reads CASSRGLGNTEAFF. The CDR3 DNA is TGTGCCAGCTCCCGAGGGCTCGGGAACACTGAAGCTTTCTTT.

This clone was found a few times. The rearrangement links TRBV9 to TRBJ2-5, with a tentative D call TRBD2 (5 bases). The V gene's germline CDR1 is SGDLS and CDR2 YYNGEE. V was shortened by 3 bases and J by 3 bases, with 12 bases between the two germline ends. This CDR3 contains 14 residues. The CDR3 protein is CASSAGNAEETQYF. CDR3 DNA: TGTGCCAGCAGCGCCGGGAATGCGGAAGAGACCCAGTACTTC.

The chain uses TRBV11-3 and TRBJ1-2; maybe TRBD1 (6 bases). From germline, CDR1 is SGHNT and CDR2 YENEEA. The CDR3 is 12 residues long. With 4 bases removed from V and 6 bases from J, the gap between germline ends came to 9 bases. The CDR3 here is CASSYDRHGYTF. DNA for the CDR3: TGTGCCAGCAGCTATGACAGGCATGGCTACACCTTC.

This clone was seen more than once but under ten times. The rearrangement joins TRBV5-6 to TRBJ1-1; the D gene is possibly TRBD1 (5 bases). The germline CDR1 and CDR2 sequences are SGHDT and YYEEEE. Trimming took off 1 base at V and 3 bases at J, with 22 bases between the two ends. The CDR3 runs 18 residues. The CDR3 spells CASSLFSGTGGTDTEAFF. CDR3 DNA sequence: TGTGCCAGCAGCTTGTTTAGCGGGACGGGGGGAACAGACACTGAAGCTTTCTTT.

This chain joins TRBV29-1 and TRBJ2-4; maybe TRBD2 (6 bases). The CDR3 contains 13 residues. Germline assignment: CDR1 SQVTM and CDR2 ANQGSEA. The V gene lost 4 bases and the J gene lost 2 bases, with 9 bases spanning the gap. Here the CDR3 reads CSVVGGTKNIQYF. CDR3 nucleotides: TGCAGCGTTGTTGGCGGGACCAAAAACATTCAGTACTTC.

This clone was observed a handful of times. The V and J genes are TRBV18 and TRBJ2-5, with a possible D match to TRBD1 (5 bases). The CDR3 totals 12 residues. The germline CDR1 and CDR2 sequences are KGHSH and LQKENI. V lost 8 bases to trimming and J lost 3 bases, with 10 bases between them. CDR3 region: CASRLTEETQYF. DNA of the CDR3: TGTGCCAGCCGATTGACAGAAGAGACCCAGTACTTC.

This clone turned up a few times. The chain joins TRBV15 to TRBJ2-2; 7 positions agree with TRBD1. The V and J ends lost 4 bases and 2 bases, in that order; junction bases with no gene match: 4. This CDR3 spans 15 amino acids. Germline V lookup: CDR1 LNHNV, CDR2 YYDKDF (reference sequence). The chain's CDR3 is CATSTGQINTGELFF. The DNA for the CDR3 is TGTGCCACCAGCACGGGACAGATCAACACCGGGGAGCTGTTTTTT.